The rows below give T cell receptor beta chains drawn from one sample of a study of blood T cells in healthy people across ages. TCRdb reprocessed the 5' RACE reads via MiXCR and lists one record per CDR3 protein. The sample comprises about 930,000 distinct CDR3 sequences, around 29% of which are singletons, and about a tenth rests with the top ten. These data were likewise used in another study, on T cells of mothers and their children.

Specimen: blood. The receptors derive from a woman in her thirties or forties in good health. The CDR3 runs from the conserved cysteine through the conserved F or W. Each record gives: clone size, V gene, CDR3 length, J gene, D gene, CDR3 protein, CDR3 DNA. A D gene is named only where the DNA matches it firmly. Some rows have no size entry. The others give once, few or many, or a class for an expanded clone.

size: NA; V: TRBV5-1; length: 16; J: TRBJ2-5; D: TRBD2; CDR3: CASSLAGGAGGETQYF; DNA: TGCGCCAGCAGCTTGGCCGGTGGAGCGGGGGGAGAGACCCAGTACTTC
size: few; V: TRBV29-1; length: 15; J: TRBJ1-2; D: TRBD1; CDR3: CSVEGGQGGNYGYTF; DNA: TGCAGCGTTGAAGGAGGACAGGGTGGGAACTATGGCTACACCTTC
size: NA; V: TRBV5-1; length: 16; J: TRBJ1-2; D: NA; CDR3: CASSLMAGGAYYGYTF; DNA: TGCGCCAGCAGCTTGATGGCGGGGGGCGCTTACTATGGCTACACCTTC
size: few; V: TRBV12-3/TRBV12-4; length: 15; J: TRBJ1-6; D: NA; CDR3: CASRAETGTNSPLHF; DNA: TGTGCCAGCAGAGCTGAGACAGGAACAAATTCACCCCTCCACTTT
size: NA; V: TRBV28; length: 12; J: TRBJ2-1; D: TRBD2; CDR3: CASSLGRETQFF; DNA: TGTGCCAGCAGTTTAGGGCGGGAGACCCAGTTCTTC
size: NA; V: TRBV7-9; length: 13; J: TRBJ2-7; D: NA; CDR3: CATSQGSYNEQYF; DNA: TGTGCCACCAGTCAGGGGTCCTACAATGAGCAGTACTTC
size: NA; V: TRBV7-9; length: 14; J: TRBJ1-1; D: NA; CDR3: CASSITGINTEAFF; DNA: TGTGCCAGCAGCATAACAGGGATTAACACTGAAGCTTTCTTT
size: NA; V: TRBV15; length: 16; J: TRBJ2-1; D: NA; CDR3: CATSRDRGGTYNEQFF; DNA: TGTGCCACCAGCAGAGATCGTGGGGGAACCTACAATGAGCAGTTCTTC
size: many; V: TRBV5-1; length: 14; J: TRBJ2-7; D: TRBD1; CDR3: CASRYRQGASEQYF; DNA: TGCGCCAGCAGGTACAGACAGGGGGCGAGCGAGCAGTACTTC
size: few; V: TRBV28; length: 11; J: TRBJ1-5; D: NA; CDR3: CASSFGEPQHF; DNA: TGTGCCAGCAGTTTTGGGGAGCCCCAGCATTTT
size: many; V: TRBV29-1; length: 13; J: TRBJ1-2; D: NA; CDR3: CSVEGLGVYGYTF; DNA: TGCAGCGTTGAAGGTCTCGGGGTATATGGCTACACCTTC
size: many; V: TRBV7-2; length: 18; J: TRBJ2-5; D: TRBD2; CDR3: CTSSSPHGLAGGQETQYF; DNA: TGTACCAGCAGCTCCCCCCACGGACTAGCGGGGGGGCAAGAGACCCAGTACTTC
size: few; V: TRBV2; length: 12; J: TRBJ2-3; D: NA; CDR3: CASEWAGDTQYF; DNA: TGTGCCAGCGAATGGGCGGGAGATACGCAGTATTTT
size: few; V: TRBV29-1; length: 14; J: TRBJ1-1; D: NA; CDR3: CSVDSGRQNTEAFF; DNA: TGCAGCGTTGACTCGGGCCGTCAGAACACTGAAGCTTTCTTT
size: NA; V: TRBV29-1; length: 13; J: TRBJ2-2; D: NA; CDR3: CSTQVTDTGELFF; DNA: TGCAGCACACAAGTAACTGACACCGGGGAGCTGTTTTTT
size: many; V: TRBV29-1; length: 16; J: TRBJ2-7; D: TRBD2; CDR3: CSAMGLAGGDPSEQYF; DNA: TGCAGCGCCATGGGACTAGCGGGGGGGGATCCCTCCGAGCAGTACTTC
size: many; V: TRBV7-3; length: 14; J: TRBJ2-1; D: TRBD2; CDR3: CASSFGGGGNEQFF; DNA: TGTGCCAGCAGCTTCGGCGGGGGAGGTAATGAGCAGTTCTTC
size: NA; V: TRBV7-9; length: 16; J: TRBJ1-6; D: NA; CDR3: CASSLWAQGSGSPLHF; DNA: TGTGCCAGCAGCTTATGGGCGCAGGGATCGGGCTCACCCCTCCACTTT
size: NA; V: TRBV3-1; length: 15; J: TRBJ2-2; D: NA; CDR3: CASSQDRVGTGELFF; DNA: TGTGCCAGCAGCCAAGACAGGGTGGGCACCGGGGAGCTGTTTTTT
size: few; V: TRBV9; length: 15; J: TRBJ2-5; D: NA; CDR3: CACSSPTDLWETQYF; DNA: TGTGCCTGCAGCTCTCCGACGGACTTGTGGGAGACCCAGTACTTC
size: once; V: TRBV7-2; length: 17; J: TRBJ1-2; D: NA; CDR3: CASSFSAPGGGPYGYTF; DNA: TGTGCCAGCAGCTTTTCGGCCCCCGGGGGGGGCCCTTATGGCTACACCTTC
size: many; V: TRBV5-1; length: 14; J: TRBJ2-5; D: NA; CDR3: CASSIRDTQETQYF; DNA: TGCGCCAGCAGCATCCGGGACACACAAGAGACCCAGTACTTC
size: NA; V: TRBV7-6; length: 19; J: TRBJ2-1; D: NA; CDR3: CASSPTSPQGRSSYNEQFF; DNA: TGTGCCAGCAGCCCCACCTCTCCACAGGGCAGGAGCTCCTACAATGAGCAGTTCTTC
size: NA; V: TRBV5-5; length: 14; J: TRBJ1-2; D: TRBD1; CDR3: CASSFVDRGGGYTF; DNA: TGTGCCAGCAGCTTCGTCGACAGGGGAGGCGGCTACACCTTC
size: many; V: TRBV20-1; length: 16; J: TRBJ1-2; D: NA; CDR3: CSARDLGGSPFYGYTF; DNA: TGCAGTGCTAGAGATCTGGGGGGGTCCCCATTCTATGGCTACACCTTC
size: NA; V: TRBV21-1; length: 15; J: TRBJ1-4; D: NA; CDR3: CASSKWGGLDEKLFF; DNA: TGTGCCAGCAGCAAATGGGGGGGGTTGGATGAAAAACTGTTTTTT
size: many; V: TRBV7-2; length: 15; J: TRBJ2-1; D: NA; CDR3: CASSRDNPPYNEQFF; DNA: TGTGCCAGCAGCCGGGACAACCCACCCTACAATGAGCAGTTCTTC
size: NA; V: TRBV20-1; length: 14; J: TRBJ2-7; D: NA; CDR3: CSARLTKSSYEQYF; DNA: TGCAGTGCTAGACTTACCAAGAGCTCCTACGAGCAGTACTTC
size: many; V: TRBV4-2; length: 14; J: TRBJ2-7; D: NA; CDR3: CASSQDVVAYEQYF; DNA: TGTGCCAGCAGCCAAGATGTGGTAGCCTACGAGCAGTACTTC
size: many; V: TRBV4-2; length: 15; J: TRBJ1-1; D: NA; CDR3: CASSPGFQRNTEAFF; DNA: TGTGCCAGCAGCCCCGGGTTCCAGAGGAACACTGAAGCTTTCTTT
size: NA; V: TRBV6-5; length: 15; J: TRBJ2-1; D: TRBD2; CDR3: CASSPSGGTGNEQFF; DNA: TGTGCCAGCAGCCCTAGCGGGGGAACGGGCAATGAGCAGTTCTTC
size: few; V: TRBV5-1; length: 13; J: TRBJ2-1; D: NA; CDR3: CASSHYRSNEQFF; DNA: TGCGCCAGCAGCCATTACAGGAGCAATGAGCAGTTCTTC
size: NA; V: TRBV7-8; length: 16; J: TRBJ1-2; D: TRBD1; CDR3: CASSTGQGETNYGYTF; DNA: TGTGCCAGCAGCACCGGACAGGGGGAGACGAACTATGGCTACACCTTC
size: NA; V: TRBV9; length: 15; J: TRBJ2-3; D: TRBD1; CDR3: CASSETGQSTDTQYF; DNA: TGTGCCAGCAGCGAGACGGGACAGAGCACAGATACGCAGTATTTT
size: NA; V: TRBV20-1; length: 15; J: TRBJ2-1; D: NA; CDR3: CSARDAGSSNNEQFF; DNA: TGCAGTGCCAGGGACGCCGGGAGCTCCAACAATGAGCAGTTCTTC
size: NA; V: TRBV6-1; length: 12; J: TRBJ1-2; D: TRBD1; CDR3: CATDRADYGYTF; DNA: TGTGCCACTGACAGGGCTGACTATGGCTACACCTTC
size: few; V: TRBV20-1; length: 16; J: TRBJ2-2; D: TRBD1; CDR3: CSARPAGTANTGELFF; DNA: TGCAGTGCTCGCCCCGCCGGGACAGCGAACACCGGGGAGCTGTTTTTT
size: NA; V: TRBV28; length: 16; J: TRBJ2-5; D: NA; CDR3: CASSSLIVRGQETQYF; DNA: TGTGCCAGCAGTTCGCTAATAGTACGTGGACAAGAGACCCAGTACTTC
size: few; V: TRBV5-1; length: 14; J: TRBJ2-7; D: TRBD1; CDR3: CASSQPGQAVEQYF; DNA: TGCGCCAGCAGCCAACCGGGACAGGCAGTCGAGCAGTACTTC
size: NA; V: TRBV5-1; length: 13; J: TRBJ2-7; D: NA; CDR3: CASSATRPYEQYF; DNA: TGCGCCAGCAGCGCGACCAGACCCTACGAGCAGTACTTC
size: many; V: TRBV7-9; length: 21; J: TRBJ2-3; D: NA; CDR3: CASSLGLTARAEGDLTDTQYF; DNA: TGTGCCAGCAGCTTAGGGCTTACGGCCCGTGCAGAGGGGGACCTCACAGATACGCAGTATTTT
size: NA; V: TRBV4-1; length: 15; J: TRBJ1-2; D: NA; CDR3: CASSPGRAYDYGYTF; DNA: TGCGCCAGCAGCCCCGGTCGTGCTTATGACTATGGCTACACCTTC
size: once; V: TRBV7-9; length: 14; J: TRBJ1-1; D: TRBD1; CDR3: CASSSQGGWTEAFF; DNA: TGTGCCAGCAGCTCCCAAGGGGGCTGGACTGAAGCTTTCTTT
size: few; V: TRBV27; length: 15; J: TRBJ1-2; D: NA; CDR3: CASSLAGPGPGGYTF; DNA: TGTGCCAGCAGTTTAGCAGGGCCAGGGCCGGGTGGCTACACCTTC
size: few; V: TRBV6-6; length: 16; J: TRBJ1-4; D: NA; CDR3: CASSSSGGSGNEKLFF; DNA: TGTGCCAGCAGTTCATCAGGAGGGAGTGGTAATGAAAAACTGTTTTTT
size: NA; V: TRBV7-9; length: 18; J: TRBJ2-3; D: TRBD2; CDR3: CAGSPRLAGGRSTDTQYF; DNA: TGTGCCGGCAGCCCAAGACTAGCGGGGGGGAGGAGCACAGATACGCAGTATTTT
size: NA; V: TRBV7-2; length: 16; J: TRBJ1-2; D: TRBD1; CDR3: CAGSLAYTGANYGYTF; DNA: TGTGCCGGCAGCTTAGCCTACACAGGGGCTAACTATGGCTACACCTTC
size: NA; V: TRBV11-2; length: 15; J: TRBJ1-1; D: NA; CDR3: CASSPAGARVTEAFF; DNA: TGTGCCAGCAGCCCCGCCGGGGCCCGCGTCACTGAAGCTTTCTTT
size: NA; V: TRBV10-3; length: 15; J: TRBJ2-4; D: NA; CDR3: CASEGTAAAKNIQYF; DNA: TGTGCCAGCGAGGGGACCGCCGCGGCCAAAAACATTCAGTACTTC
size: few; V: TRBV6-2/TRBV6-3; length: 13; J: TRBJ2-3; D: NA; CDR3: CASSYTVADTQYF; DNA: TGTGCCAGCAGTTACACCGTCGCAGATACGCAGTATTTT
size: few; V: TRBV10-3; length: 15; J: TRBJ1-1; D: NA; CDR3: CAISELGRRNTEAFF; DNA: TGTGCCATCAGTGAGCTAGGACGGAGGAACACTGAAGCTTTCTTT
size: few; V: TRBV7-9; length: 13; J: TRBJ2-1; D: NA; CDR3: CASSFSVQNEQFF; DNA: TGTGCCAGCAGCTTCTCCGTACAGAATGAGCAGTTCTTC
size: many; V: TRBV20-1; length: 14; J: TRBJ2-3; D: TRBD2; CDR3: CSAPVSGGSDTQYF; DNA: TGCAGTGCCCCGGTTAGCGGGGGATCAGATACGCAGTATTTT
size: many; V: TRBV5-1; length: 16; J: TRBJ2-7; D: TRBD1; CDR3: CASSVNRGLRPYEQYF; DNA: TGCGCCAGCAGCGTAAACAGGGGGCTTCGACCCTACGAGCAGTACTTC
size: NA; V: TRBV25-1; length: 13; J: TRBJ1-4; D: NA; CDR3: CASSRVGTEKRFF; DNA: TGTGCCAGCAGTCGGGTTGGGACTGAAAAACGGTTTTTT